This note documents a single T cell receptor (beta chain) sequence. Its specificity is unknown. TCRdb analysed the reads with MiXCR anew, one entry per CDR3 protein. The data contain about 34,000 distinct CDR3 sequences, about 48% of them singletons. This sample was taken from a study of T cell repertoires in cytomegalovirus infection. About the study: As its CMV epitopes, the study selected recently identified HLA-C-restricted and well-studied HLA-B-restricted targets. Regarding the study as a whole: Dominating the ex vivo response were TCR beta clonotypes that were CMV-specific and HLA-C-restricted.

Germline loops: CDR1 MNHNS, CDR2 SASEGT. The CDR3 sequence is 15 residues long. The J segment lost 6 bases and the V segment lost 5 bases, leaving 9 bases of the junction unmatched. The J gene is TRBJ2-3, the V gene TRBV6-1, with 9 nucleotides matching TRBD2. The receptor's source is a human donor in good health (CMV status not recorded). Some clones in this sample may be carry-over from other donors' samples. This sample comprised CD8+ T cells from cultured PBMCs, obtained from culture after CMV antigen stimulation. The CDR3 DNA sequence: TGTGCCAGCAGTTTCAGCGGGGGGAACCGGGATACGCAGTATTTT. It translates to CASSFSGGNRDTQYF.